Presented here are 20 T cell receptor beta chains from one specimen sequenced in a study of OX40 agonist ivuxolimab in advanced cancers. Some clones are missing from TCRdb's copy, which holds only in-frame ones; the method was immunoSEQ multiplex PCR. Of tens of thousands of clones listed, approximately 90% were seen once; the top ten hold 1.9%. Sample: CD4+ or CD8+ T cells sorted from blood, taken in a trial of the OX40 agonist ivuxolimab. The receptors come from an adult with an advanced solid tumor such as melanoma, head and neck, liver or kidney cancer.

This rearrangement joins TRBV7-6 to TRBJ1-5; the match to TRBD1 covers 7 bases. CDR3 length: 15 amino acids. Per the germline V gene, CDR1 is SGHVS and CDR2 is FNYEAQ. V dropped 1 base and J dropped 4; count of bases not matched to a gene: 4. The DNA of the CDR3 is TGTGCCAGCAGCTTAGAAGACAGGGTAAATCAGCCCCAGCATTTT. This gives the protein CASSLEDRVNQPQHF.

The chain joins TRBV28 to TRBJ1-4; 7 bases align to TRBD1. Germline lookup yields CDR1 MDHEN and CDR2 SYDVKM. Losses at the gene ends were 6 bases for V and 1 base for J; bases not matched to a gene: 5. The CDR3 spans 15 residues. CDR3 loop: CASSLQGITNEKLFF. The CDR3 DNA is TGTGCCAGCAGCCTACAGGGGATAACTAATGAAAAACTGTTTTTT.

This clone was counted between two and nine times. This chain uses TRBV2 with TRBJ1-1; perhaps TRBD1 as D (6 bases). The germline V gene has CDR1 SNHLY and CDR2 FYNNEI. The CDR3 has 14 amino acids. The V end was cut by 3 bases, the J end by 0 bases, with 8 bases between. CDR3 sequence: CASSEDSMNTEAFF. CDR3 nucleotide sequence: TGTGCCAGCAGTGAGGACAGCATGAACACTGAAGCTTTCTTT.

The V gene is TRBV5-5, the J gene TRBJ2-7, with 10 bases fitting TRBD2. J was trimmed by 2 bases and V by 4 bases; bases with no gene match: 3. The CDR3 contains 14 residues. Germline CDR1 and CDR2: SGHKS and YYEKEE (reference sequence). The CDR3 DNA is TGTGCCAGCAGCCCCAGCGGGAGGGCCTACGAGCAGTACTTC. Translated: CASSPSGRAYEQYF.

The gene calls are TRBV5-1 and TRBJ2-3, with 7 positions matching TRBD2. Germline V gene data show CDR1 as SGHRS and CDR2 as YFSETQ. CDR3 length: 15 residues. V lost 0 bases and J lost 4; bases outside the gene matches: 5. CDR3 in amino acids: CASSLGTRESDTQYF. The CDR3 DNA is TGCGCCAGCAGCTTGGGCACGCGGGAGTCAGATACGCAGTATTTT.

J is TRBJ1-1 and V is TRBV10-3; possible D gene TRBD1, 5 bases. This CDR3 has 15 residues. Germline assignment: CDR1 ENHRY and CDR2 SYGVKD. The ends were cut back, 9 bases at V and 4 bases at J, with 21 bases in the middle. The CDR3 sequence: CAITDAGTQGTEAFF. As DNA, the CDR3 is TGTGCCATTACAGACGCCGGGACCCAGGGCACTGAAGCTTTCTTT.

The genes are TRBV18 and TRBJ1-1; D unclear. This CDR3 is 17 amino acids long. CDR1 is KGHSH and CDR2 is LQKENI in the germline V gene. V dropped 1 base and J dropped 4 bases, with 19 bases sitting between them. The CDR3, as DNA: TGTGCCAGCTCACCACTATGGAGAGACGGAAGAGGCACTGAAGCTTTCTTT. Encoded protein: CASSPLWRDGRGTEAFF.

V gene TRBV5-1 combines with J gene TRBJ2-5, with D hard to call. The CDR3 loop spans 11 amino acids. Trimming shortened V by 1 base and J by 2 bases, and 0 bases separated the two germline ends. The germline CDR1 and CDR2 sequences are SGHRS and YFSETQ. CDR3 region: CASSLQETQYF. CDR3 in DNA: TGCGCCAGCAGCTTGCAAGAGACCCAGTACTTC.

The rearrangement uses TRBV6-4 and TRBJ2-7, with 7 nucleotides matching TRBD2. CDR1 MRHNA and CDR2 SNTAGT come from the germline V gene. This CDR3 contains 14 residues. V trimming: 4 bases; J trimming: 2 bases; junction bases outside the gene matches: 5. The CDR3 protein is CASSASAGAYEQYF. The CDR3, as DNA: TGTGCCAGCAGTGCTAGCGCGGGGGCCTACGAGCAGTACTTC.

This chain joins TRBV10-1 and TRBJ2-2, with 9 nucleotides matching TRBD1. Trimming took 2 bases from V and 0 from J; bases not matched to a gene: 13. The CDR3 is 20 amino acids. From germline, CDR1 is WNHNN and CDR2 SYGVQD (reference sequence). Here the CDR3 DNA reads TGCGCCAGCAGTGAGGTGGACAGGGGAGTCACTTACGCGAACACCGGGGAGCTGTTTTTT. Its protein is CASSEVDRGVTYANTGELFF.

The chain links TRBV5-1 to TRBJ2-7, with 9 bases that match TRBD2. The J segment lost 0 bases and the V segment lost 4 bases, leaving 11 bases of the junction unmatched. The CDR3 has 17 amino acids. Looked up from germline, CDR1 is SGHRS and CDR2 is YFSETQ. The CDR3 spells CASSPGAGGLASYEQYF. The CDR3, as DNA: TGCGCCAGCAGCCCGGGGGCAGGGGGACTAGCCTCCTACGAGCAGTACTTC. The full variable domain, with the rest looked up from reference TRBV5-1 and TRBJ2-7, is KAGVTQTPRYLIKTRGQQVTLSCSPISGHRSVSWYQQTPGQGLQFLFEYFSETQRNKGNFPGRFSGRQFSNSRSEMNVSTLELGDSALYLCASSPGAGGLASYEQYFGPGTRLTVT.

V usage is TRBV19 and J usage is TRBJ1-5; D gene ambiguous. CDR3 length: 16 amino acids. V lost 1 base, J lost 7 bases, and 17 bases lay in between. Germline V lookup: CDR1 LNHDA, CDR2 SQIVND (reference sequence). The CDR3 DNA sequence: TGTGCCAGTAGTATAGTAGAACGGAGGGCCGTGCAGCCCCAGCATTTT. Amino acids: CASSIVERRAVQPQHF.

The rearrangement uses TRBV19 and TRBJ1-5; 8 positions match TRBD1. The CDR3 has 14 amino acids. The germline gives CDR1 LNHDA, CDR2 SQIVND (reference sequence). After removal of 6 bases from V and 6 bases from J, the junction contained 7 bases not matched to a gene. The CDR3 DNA follows: TGTGCCAGTAGGCAAGCAGGGGGCGGTCAGCCCCAGCATTTT. Its protein product is CASRQAGGGQPQHF.

V usage is TRBV28 and J usage is TRBJ2-5; 16 positions agree with TRBD2. The CDR3 length is 18 residues. V lost 4 bases and J lost 5; bases outside the gene matches: 10. Per the germline V gene, CDR1 is MDHEN and CDR2 is SYDVKM. For the CDR3, the DNA is TGTGCCAGCAGTTCGGTATTGGGACTAGCGGGAGGGGGCGAGACCCAGTACTTC. This sequence encodes CASSSVLGLAGGGETQYF.

The CDR3 sequence is CAGGRYNSPLHF. DNA for the CDR3: TGTGCCGGAGGGCGGTATAATTCACCCCTCCACTTT. This chain uses TRBV30 with TRBJ1-6; D unclear. CDR1 and CDR2 from the germline V gene are GTSNPN and SVGIG (reference sequence). V gave up 8 bases and J gave up 4 bases, with 9 bases separating them. This CDR3 is 12 amino acids long.

The rearrangement uses TRBV10-3 and TRBJ1-6; D is unresolved. V was cut by 5 bases and J by 6 bases, with 11 bases left in between. The germline V gene has CDR1 ENHRY and CDR2 SYGVKD. The CDR3 runs to 14 residues. The CDR3 region has the DNA TGTGCCATCAGTAACGCGGGGTCTAATTCACCCCTCCACTTT. Protein: CAISNAGSNSPLHF.

CDR3 nucleotide sequence: TGTGCCAGCAGTCCGGGACGGACAGGCTACGAGCAGTACTTC. It encodes CASSPGRTGYEQYF. The chain combines TRBV27 with TRBJ2-7, with 7 bases that match TRBD1. The trim removed 5 bases at V and 3 bases at J, leaving 7 bases unmatched. The germline V gene has CDR1 MNHEY and CDR2 SMNVEV (reference sequence). The CDR3 runs 14 residues.

V is TRBV5-4 and J is TRBJ1-1, with a possible D match to TRBD1 (6 bases). V shed 4 bases and J shed 4 bases, with 14 bases lying between them. This CDR3 region has 14 residues. The germline CDR1 and CDR2 sequences are SGHNT and YYREEE (reference sequence). Written as DNA, the CDR3 is TGTGCCAGCAGCGGCGTTGGGACACCCACTGAAGCTTTCTTT. It codes for CASSGVGTPTEAFF.

The V gene is TRBV9, the J gene TRBJ1-1; D remains ambiguous. Deletions cut 2 bases from V and 8 bases from J, with 13 bases between. Germline V gives CDR1 SGDLS, CDR2 YYNGEE. This CDR3 comprises 13 residues. The CDR3 DNA reads as TGTGCCAGCAGCGTGGATGGTCCGGGAGAAGCTTTCTTT. Encoded protein: CASSVDGPGEAFF.

The CDR3 sequence is CASSVGVGGNSYEQYF. Written as DNA, the CDR3 is TGTGCCAGCAGCGTAGGGGTCGGGGGGAACTCCTACGAGCAGTACTTC. The rearrangement joins TRBV9 to TRBJ2-7; 7 bases align to TRBD2. This CDR3 is built from 16 residues. CDR1 is SGDLS and CDR2 is YYNGEE in the germline V gene. V trimming: 0 bases; J trimming: 0 bases; junction bases outside the gene matches: 6. The whole variable domain, remainder taken from reference TRBV9 and TRBJ2-7, is DSGVTQTPKHLITATGQRVTLRCSPRSGDLSVYWYQQSLDQGLQFLIQYYNGEERAKGNILERFSAQQFPDLHSELNLSSLELGDSALYFCASSVGVGGNSYEQYFGPGTRLTVT.